The clone carrying this T cell receptor beta chain was recorded at least ten times. The antigen is undetermined. This sample is part of a study of CD8 T cells in ankylosing spondylitis. TCRdb ran MiXCR on the 5' RACE reads and lists one entry per CDR3 protein. The sample has around 490,000 distinct CDR3 sequences; 5.3% are singletons. Study outcomes and limitations: Existing reports had already noted some motif variants in reactive arthritis synovial fluid and blood. Blood of patients with ankylosing spondylitis appeared to be characterized by a TCR beta motif of seven or eight highly homologous variants.

The sequencing sample was made of blood, either unsorted or a sorted T cell fraction (not recorded which). This TCR derives from a male donor with ankylosing spondylitis.

CDR3 DNA: TGTGCCAGCAGCACAGCAGGTGGTAATTCACCCCTCCACTTT. Its translation is CASSTAGGNSPLHF. The rearrangement uses TRBV12-3 or TRBV12-4 and TRBJ1-6; no reliable D call. CDR3 length: 14 residues. Deletions cut 6 bases from V and 6 bases from J, with 12 bases between.